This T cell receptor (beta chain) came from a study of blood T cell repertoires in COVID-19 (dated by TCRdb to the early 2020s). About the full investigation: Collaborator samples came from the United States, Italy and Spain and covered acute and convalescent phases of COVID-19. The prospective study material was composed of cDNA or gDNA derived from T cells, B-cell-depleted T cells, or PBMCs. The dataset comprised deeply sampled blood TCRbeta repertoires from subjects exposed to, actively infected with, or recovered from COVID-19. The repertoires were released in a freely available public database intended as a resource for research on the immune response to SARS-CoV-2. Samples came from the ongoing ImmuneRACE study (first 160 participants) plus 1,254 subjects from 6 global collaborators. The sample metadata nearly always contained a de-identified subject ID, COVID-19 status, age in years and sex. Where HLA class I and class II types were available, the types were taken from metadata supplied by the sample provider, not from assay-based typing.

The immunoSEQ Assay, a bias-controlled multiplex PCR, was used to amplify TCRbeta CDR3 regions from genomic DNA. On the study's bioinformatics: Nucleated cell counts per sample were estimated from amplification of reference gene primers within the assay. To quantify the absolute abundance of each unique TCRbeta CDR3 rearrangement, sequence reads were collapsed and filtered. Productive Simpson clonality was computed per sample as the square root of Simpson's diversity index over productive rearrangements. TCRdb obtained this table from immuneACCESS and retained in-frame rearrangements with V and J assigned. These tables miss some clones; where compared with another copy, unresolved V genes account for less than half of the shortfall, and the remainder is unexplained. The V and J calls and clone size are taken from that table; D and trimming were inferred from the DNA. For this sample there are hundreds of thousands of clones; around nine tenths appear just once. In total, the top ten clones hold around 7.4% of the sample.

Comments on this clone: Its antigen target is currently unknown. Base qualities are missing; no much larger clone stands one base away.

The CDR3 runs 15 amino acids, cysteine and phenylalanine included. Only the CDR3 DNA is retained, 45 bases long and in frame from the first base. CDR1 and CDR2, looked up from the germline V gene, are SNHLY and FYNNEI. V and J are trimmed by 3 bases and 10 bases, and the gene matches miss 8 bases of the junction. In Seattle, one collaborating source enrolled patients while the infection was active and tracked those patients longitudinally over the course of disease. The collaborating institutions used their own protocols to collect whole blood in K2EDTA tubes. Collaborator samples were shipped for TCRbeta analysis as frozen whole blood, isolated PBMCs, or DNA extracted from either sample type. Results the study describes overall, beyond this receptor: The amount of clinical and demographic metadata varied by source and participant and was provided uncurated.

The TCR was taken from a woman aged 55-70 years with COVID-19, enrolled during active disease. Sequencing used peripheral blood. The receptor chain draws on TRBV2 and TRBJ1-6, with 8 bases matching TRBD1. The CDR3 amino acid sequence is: CASSEVQGARSPLHF. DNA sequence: TGTGCCAGCAGTGAGGTCCAGGGGGCAAGATCACCCCTCCACTTT.